This entry lists 27 T cell receptor beta chains sequenced from one sample in a study of blood T cell repertoires in COVID-19. Here immunoSEQ multiplex PCR was the method, and the copy in TCRdb shows in-frame clones only, minus some. The sample has more than 300,000 clones; more than 70% are singletons. The specimen was peripheral blood. The receptors originated from a woman between 25 and 40 years old with COVID-19, enrolled during active disease.

This chain uses TRBV6-7 with TRBJ1-1, with TRBD1 matching 7 bases. TRBV6-7 is given ORF status, its function remaining uncertain. This CDR3 has 18 amino acids. Trimming at V came to 7 bases and at J to 4 bases, leaving 21 bases not matched to a gene. As DNA, the CDR3 is TGTGCCAGCACCCGGTGTCTCCGGGACAGAGATCGTATCACTGAAGCTTTCTTT. It translates to CASTRCLRDRDRITEAFF.

The chain has TRBV30 and TRBJ2-3; 8 bases align to TRBD2. This CDR3 region has 14 residues. Germline CDR1 reads GTSNPN; CDR2 reads SVGIG (reference sequence). Trimming took 3 bases from V and 2 from J; bases not matched to a gene: 4. CDR3 sequence (DNA): TGTGCCTGGAGCGGGGGGGCTCTCACAGATACGCAGTATTTT. This codes for CAWSGGALTDTQYF.

In this sample, this clone turned up once. The chain carries TRBV3-1 (or the pseudogene TRBV3-2) and TRBJ2-1; D remains ambiguous. The CDR3 spans 15 residues. The ends were cut back, 4 bases at V and 7 bases at J, with 17 bases in the middle. Germline loops: CDR1 LGHDT, CDR2 YNNKEL (reference sequence). Here the CDR3 DNA reads TGTGCCAGCAGCCGGAGTCACAACGAAAGGAATGAGCAGTTCTTC. Translated, it gives CASSRSHNERNEQFF.

This chain links TRBV3-1 (or the pseudogene TRBV3-2) with TRBJ1-1; D unclear. The CDR3 extends over 16 amino acids. From germline, CDR1 is LGHDT and CDR2 YNNKEL (reference sequence). The V gene lost 4 bases and the J gene lost 1 base, with 16 bases spanning the gap. This CDR3 is CASSPPGSTQNTEAFF. CDR3 DNA: TGTGCCAGCAGCCCCCCGGGGAGCACTCAGAACACTGAAGCTTTCTTT.

This clone has a single count. The genes are TRBV7-9 and TRBJ1-5; possibly TRBD1 for D (5 bases). The germline V and J ends were trimmed by 0 bases and 1 base, with 7 bases remaining between them. This CDR3 is built from 15 residues. Germline V gene data show CDR1 as SEHNR and CDR2 as FQNEAQ (reference sequence). The CDR3 here is CASSLAGASNQPQHF. CDR3 nucleotide sequence: TGTGCCAGCAGCTTAGCAGGGGCGAGCAATCAGCCCCAGCATTTT. The variable domain in full, with the rest retrieved from reference TRBV7-9 and TRBJ1-5, is DTGVSQNPRHKITKRGQNVTFRCDPISEHNRLYWYRQTLGQGPEFLTYFQNEAQLEKSRLLSDRFSAERPKGSFSTLEIQRTEQGDSAMYLCASSLAGASNQPQHFGDGTRLSIL.

The rearrangement links TRBV27 to TRBJ2-3, with D possibly being TRBD2 (6 bases). The CDR3 loop spans 13 amino acids. Deletions cut 5 bases from V and 4 bases from J, with 10 bases between. The germline V gene has CDR1 MNHEY and CDR2 SMNVEV (reference sequence). The CDR3 DNA follows: TGTGCCAGCAGTGGGGAGGCCCCAGATACGCAGTATTTT. It encodes CASSGEAPDTQYF.

This chain connects TRBV7-6 to TRBJ2-2; the match to TRBD2 covers 14 bases. CDR1 and CDR2 (germline): SGHVS, FNYEAQ. The CDR3 is 16 residues long. Losses at the gene ends were 5 bases for V and 5 bases for J; bases not matched to a gene: 4. CDR3 DNA sequence: TGTGCCAGCAGCCTGGGACTAGCGGGAGCAACCGGGGAGCTGTTTTTT. It translates to CASSLGLAGATGELFF.

This clone has only a few counts. The V call is TRBV28, the J call TRBJ2-7, with D maybe TRBD1 (5 bases). Between the trimmed V and J ends, which lost 3 bases and 6 bases, there was a span of 6 bases. The CDR3 length is 11 residues. In germline, CDR1 is MDHEN, CDR2 SYDVKM. Here the CDR3 reads CASSFGAEQYF. As DNA, the CDR3 is TGTGCCAGCAGTTTTGGGGCCGAGCAGTACTTC.

This clone came up once. The chain couples TRBV9 to TRBJ2-7, with D perhaps TRBD2 (6 bases). V dropped 0 bases and J dropped 6 bases, with 16 bases sitting between them. The germline V gene encodes CDR1 SGDLS and CDR2 YYNGEE. This CDR3 has 15 amino acids. Here the CDR3 DNA reads TGTGCCAGCAGCGTAGGGGTGACTAGTGGGACCGAGCAGTACTTC. This gives the protein CASSVGVTSGTEQYF.

The rearrangement joins TRBV27 to TRBJ2-2; 8 bases match TRBD1. V was clipped by 2 bases and J by 3 bases; unmatched bases: 5. This CDR3 spans 16 amino acids. Germline V gene lookup returns CDR1 MNHEY and CDR2 SMNVEV (reference sequence). The chain's CDR3 is CASSLITGGHTGELFF. CDR3 coding DNA: TGTGCCAGCAGTTTAATCACAGGGGGACACACCGGGGAGCTGTTTTTT.

This clone has only one observation. V gene TRBV5-4 combines with J gene TRBJ2-5; 9 bases agree with TRBD1. V shed 4 bases and J 5 bases; nucleotides not matched to a gene: 12. Germline V lookup: CDR1 SGHNT, CDR2 YYREEE (reference sequence). This CDR3 contains 16 residues. The CDR3 loop reads CASSPRTGARLETQYF. The CDR3 bases are TGTGCCAGCAGCCCCCGGACAGGGGCGCGCCTGGAGACCCAGTACTTC.

CDR3 amino acids: CAWSSPGTGRREQYF. For the CDR3, the DNA is TGTGCCTGGAGTAGCCCCGGGACAGGGAGGCGCGAGCAGTACTTC. The genes are TRBV30 and TRBJ2-7; TRBD1 aligns across 9 bases. Unmatched junction bases numbered 11, after V lost 2 bases and J lost 6 bases. This CDR3 has 15 residues. The germline V gene has CDR1 GTSNPN and CDR2 SVGIG (reference sequence).

This sequence joins TRBV5-1 and TRBJ1-4; D gene uncertain. V gave up 0 bases and J gave up 3 bases, with 9 bases separating them. The CDR3 spans 15 residues. Germline assignment: CDR1 SGHRS and CDR2 YFSETQ. Here the CDR3 DNA reads TGCGCCAGCAGCTTGGTTCGGTCGGCTAATGAAAAACTGTTTTTT. Translated, it gives CASSLVRSANEKLFF. Based on the CDR3 plus reference TRBV5-1 and TRBJ1-4, the full variable domain is KAGVTQTPRYLIKTRGQQVTLSCSPISGHRSVSWYQQTPGQGLQFLFEYFSETQRNKGNFPGRFSGRQFSNSRSEMNVSTLELGDSALYLCASSLVRSANEKLFFGSGTQLSVL.

This chain links TRBV3-1 (or the pseudogene TRBV3-2) with TRBJ2-5; the D gene is possibly TRBD2 (6 bases). Germline CDR1 LGHDT, CDR2 YNNKEL (reference sequence). The CDR3 is made up of 13 amino acids. Deletions cut 1 base from V and 3 bases from J, with 6 bases between. The CDR3 DNA reads TGTGCCAGCAGCCAAGGGGGGGAAGAGACCCAGTACTTC. It yields the protein CASSQGGEETQYF.

This chain uses TRBV2 with TRBJ2-4, with D perhaps TRBD2 (6 bases). V was cut by 4 bases and J by 1 base, with 14 bases left in between. The CDR3 contains 16 residues. CDR1 SNHLY and CDR2 FYNNEI come from the germline V gene. CDR3 DNA: TGTGCCAGCAGTGTACAGGCGGGAACGGCCAAAAACATTCAGTACTTC. Translated: CASSVQAGTAKNIQYF.

This chain connects TRBV29-1 to TRBJ1-5; D is unresolved. V dropped 4 bases and J dropped 2 bases, with 6 bases sitting between them. In germline, CDR1 is SQVTM, CDR2 ANQGSEA. The CDR3 is 12 residues long. The CDR3 sequence is CSVGVGNQPQHF. CDR3 nucleotide sequence: TGCAGCGTTGGAGTTGGCAATCAGCCCCAGCATTTT.

The chain carries TRBV4-2 and TRBJ2-7; D perhaps matches TRBD2 (5 bases). Germline V CDR1 and CDR2: LGHNA, YNFKEQ. This CDR3 is 15 amino acids long. V was trimmed by 0 bases and J by 0 bases, leaving 9 bases between them. The CDR3 DNA reads TGTGCCAGCAGCCAAGATAAGCGGAGCTCCTACGAGCAGTACTTC. Its protein product is CASSQDKRSSYEQYF.

About this clone itself: One junction end disagrees with the germline gene, perhaps due to a read error. The chain employs TRBV28 and TRBJ2-3; 9 bases map to TRBD2. This CDR3 spans 14 amino acids. CDR1 is MDHEN and CDR2 is SYDVKM in the germline V gene. The CDR3 reads CASSTAGGTDTQYF. The CDR3 DNA reads as TGTGCCAGCAGCACAGCGGGGGGCACGGATACGCAGTATTTT.

Turning to this clone: The sample holds other DNA sequences that translate to the same CDR3. The chain uses TRBV7-2 and TRBJ2-1; 9 positions match TRBD2. Germline CDR1 reads SGHTA; CDR2 reads FQGNSA. V shed 1 base and J 4 bases; nucleotides not matched to a gene: 2. CDR3 length: 15 residues. The CDR3 spells CASSLVAGGYNEQFF. CDR3 coding DNA: TGTGCCAGCAGCTTAGTCGCGGGAGGGTACAATGAGCAGTTCTTC. The whole variable domain, filled in from reference TRBV7-2 and TRBJ2-1, reads GAGVSQSPSNKVTEKGKDVELRCDPISGHTALYWYRQSLGQGLEFLIYFQGNSAPDKSGLPSDRFSAERTGGSVSTLTIQRTQQEDSAVYLCASSLVAGGYNEQFFGPGTRLTVL.

Written as DNA, the CDR3 is TGTGCCAGCAGCCCCACTCCGAGAAATATCCTCCACTTT. Protein: CASSPTPRNILHF. The chain recombines TRBV4-2 with TRBJ1-6; D is ambiguous. Germline V gives CDR1 LGHNA, CDR2 YNFKEQ. The CDR3 runs to 13 residues. With 4 bases removed from V and 15 bases from J, the gap between germline ends came to 16 bases.

J is TRBJ2-7 and V is TRBV28, with D maybe TRBD2 (5 bases). V lost 2 bases to trimming and J lost 2 bases, with 13 bases between them. The CDR3 runs to 15 residues. CDR1 MDHEN and CDR2 SYDVKM come from the germline V gene. CDR3 DNA: TGTGCCAGCAGTTTAACCGGGCGGGCTCCCTACGAGCAGTACTTC. It specifies CASSLTGRAPYEQYF.

This clone was recorded only once. This rearrangement joins TRBV6-5 to TRBJ1-3; no definite D call. Germline V gene lookup returns CDR1 MNHEY and CDR2 SVGAGI. Trimming removed 6 bases from V and 0 bases from J, with 6 bases in between. This CDR3 region has 13 residues. CDR3 sequence (DNA): TGTGCCAGCAGGAGATTCTCTGGAAACACCATATATTTT. Translated: CASRRFSGNTIYF.

This chain uses TRBV5-1 with TRBJ2-7, with a weak D call TRBD2 (5 bases). This CDR3 spans 14 amino acids. Germline CDR1 and CDR2: SGHRS and YFSETQ. V shed 4 bases and J shed 0 bases, with 11 bases lying between them. The CDR3 coding sequence is TGCGCCAGCAGCCCTCACGGGAACTCCTACGAGCAGTACTTC. This translates into CASSPHGNSYEQYF. Full variable domain (rest looked up from reference TRBV5-1 and TRBJ2-7): KAGVTQTPRYLIKTRGQQVTLSCSPISGHRSVSWYQQTPGQGLQFLFEYFSETQRNKGNFPGRFSGRQFSNSRSEMNVSTLELGDSALYLCASSPHGNSYEQYFGPGTRLTVT.

This clone showed up just once. The V call is TRBV7-2, the J call TRBJ2-4, with TRBD2 matching over 11 bases. The CDR3 length is 15 residues. V gave up 6 bases and J gave up 6 bases; unmatched junction bases: 7. From germline, CDR1 is SGHTA and CDR2 FQGNSA. CDR3 nucleotide sequence: TGTGCCAGCAGGGTAGGGACTAGCGGCTTAAACATTCAGTACTTC. It specifies CASRVGTSGLNIQYF.

The V gene is TRBV2, the J gene TRBJ2-5, with D possibly matching TRBD2 (5 bases). This CDR3 region has 16 residues. V was clipped by 4 bases and J by 3 bases, with 18 bases between them. From germline, CDR1 is SNHLY and CDR2 FYNNEI. CDR3 nucleotide sequence: TGTGCCAGCAGTGGGGGAGAAAACCTTTGGGAAGAGACCCAGTACTTC. Its protein is CASSGGENLWEETQYF.

As for this clone: Other DNA sequences of this sample code for an identical CDR3. The chain combines TRBV28 with TRBJ2-2; D unclear. V lost 6 bases, J lost 8 bases, and 7 bases lay in between. The CDR3 totals 11 residues. Germline V CDR1 and CDR2: MDHEN, SYDVKM. In nucleotides, the CDR3 is TGTGCCAGCAGCCCGTCGGGGGAGCTGTTTTTT. This translates into CASSPSGELFF.

The V gene is TRBV29-1, the J gene TRBJ2-3, with 9 bases identical to TRBD2. The V and J ends lost 7 bases and 11 bases, in that order; junction bases with no gene match: 10. This CDR3 is 12 amino acids long. The V gene's germline CDR1 is SQVTM and CDR2 ANQGSEA. The CDR3 here is CSARGSSGEQYF. The CDR3 bases are TGCAGCGCCCGAGGGTCTAGCGGGGAGCAGTATTTT.